These 5 T cell receptor beta chains originate from one sample sequenced in a study of T cell repertoires and Cas9 in healthy adults. Produced via immunoSEQ multiplex PCR; TCRdb's table is partial and in-frame only. The repertoire holds 20,000 to 25,000 clones, around nine tenths seen once, with 0.69% in the top ten. Sequencing used CD4+ effector T cells (CD127+, CD25-, CD137-, CD154-) from PBMCs; culture status not recorded. These receptor sequences come from a human donor in good health.

With respect to this clone: Other DNA sequences of this sample code for an identical CDR3. J is TRBJ1-1 and V is TRBV5-1, with D tentatively TRBD1 (5 bases). Germline CDR1 reads SGHRS; CDR2 reads YFSETQ. The germline V and J ends were trimmed by 1 base and 6 bases, with 16 bases remaining between them. This CDR3 contains 15 residues. CDR3 nucleotides: TGCGCCAGCAGCTTGAGGGCGGGGGGGGAACCTGAAGCTTTCTTT. Translation: CASSLRAGGEPEAFF.

The rearrangement uses TRBV6-1 and TRBJ2-5; TRBD1 might be the D (5 bases). V gave up 6 bases and J gave up 1 base, with 9 bases separating them. CDR3 size: 13 residues. CDR1 and CDR2 (germline): MNHNS, SASEGT. In DNA, the CDR3 is TGTGCCAGCAGAGGGGAAACCCAAGAGACCCAGTACTTC. This codes for CASRGETQETQYF.

The chain employs TRBV5-1 and TRBJ1-2; TRBD1 aligns across 9 bases. CDR3 length equals 15 residues. Germline V lookup: CDR1 SGHRS, CDR2 YFSETQ. Trimming removed 4 bases from V and 1 base from J; junction bases left unmatched: 5. Written as DNA, the CDR3 is TGCGCCAGCAGCCTGGGACAGGGTAGTAACTATGGCTACACCTTC. Translation gives CASSLGQGSNYGYTF.

The gene calls are TRBV5-1 and TRBJ2-3; TRBD1 might be the D (6 bases). Trimming cost V 0 bases and J 3 bases, with 17 bases left between them. CDR3 length equals 17 residues. CDR1 SGHRS and CDR2 YFSETQ come from the germline V gene. As DNA, the CDR3 is TGCGCCAGCAGCTTGGAAAAGACAGGAGTAAATACAGATACGCAGTATTTT. Translated: CASSLEKTGVNTDTQYF.

This clone was counted once. The chain employs TRBV18 and TRBJ1-1; TRBD1 matches 7 bases. The germline gives CDR1 KGHSH, CDR2 LQKENI. J gave up 7 bases and V 3 bases, and 14 bases lay outside the gene matches. The CDR3 is made up of 16 amino acids. CDR3 nucleotides: TGTGCCAGCTCACCGCCCTTCGGGACAGCCACAAGTGAAGCTTTCTTT. As protein: CASSPPFGTATSEAFF.